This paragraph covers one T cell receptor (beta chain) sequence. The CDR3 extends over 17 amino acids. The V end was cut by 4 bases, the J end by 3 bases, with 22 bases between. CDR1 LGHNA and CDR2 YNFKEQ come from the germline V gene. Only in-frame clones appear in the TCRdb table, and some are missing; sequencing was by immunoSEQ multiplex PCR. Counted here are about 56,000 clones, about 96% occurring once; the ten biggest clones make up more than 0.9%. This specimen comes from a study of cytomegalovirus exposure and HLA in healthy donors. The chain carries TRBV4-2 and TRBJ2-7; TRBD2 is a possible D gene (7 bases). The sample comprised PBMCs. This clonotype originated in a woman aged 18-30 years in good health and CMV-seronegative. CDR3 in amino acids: CASSLGGGGGVNYEQYF. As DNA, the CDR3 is TGTGCCAGCAGCCTGGGGGGGGGCGGAGGGGTTAACTACGAGCAGTACTTC.